This T cell receptor beta chain was sequenced during a study of T cell responses to AZD1222 COVID-19 vaccine. Generated by immunoSEQ multiplex PCR, the TCRdb table keeps only in-frame clones and is missing some. The sample shows just over 60,000 clones, roughly 80% of them seen only once. Trimming removed 5 bases at V and 0 bases at J, with 7 bases between. The CDR3 extends over 13 amino acids. The germline V gene encodes CDR1 SGHVS and CDR2 FNYEAQ. The receptor comes from an adult in good health. The genes are TRBV7-6 and TRBJ1-1; no reliable D call. The sequencing here drew on peripheral blood, taken on day 0 of AZD1222 vaccination. Here the CDR3 reads CASSALLNTEAFF. In nucleotides, the CDR3 is TGTGCCAGCAGCGCCCTTTTGAACACTGAAGCTTTCTTT.